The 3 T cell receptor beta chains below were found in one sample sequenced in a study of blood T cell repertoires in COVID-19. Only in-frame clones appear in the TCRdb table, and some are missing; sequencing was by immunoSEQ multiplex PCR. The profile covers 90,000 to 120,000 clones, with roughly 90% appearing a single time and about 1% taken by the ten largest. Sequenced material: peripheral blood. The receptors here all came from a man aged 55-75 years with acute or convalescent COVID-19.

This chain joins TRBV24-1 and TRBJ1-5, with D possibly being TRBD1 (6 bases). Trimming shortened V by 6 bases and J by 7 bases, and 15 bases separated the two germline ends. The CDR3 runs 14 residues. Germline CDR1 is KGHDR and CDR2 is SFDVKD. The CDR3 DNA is TGTGCCACCAGTCCAACAGGGTTACCCCAGCCCCAGCATTTT. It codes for CATSPTGLPQPQHF.

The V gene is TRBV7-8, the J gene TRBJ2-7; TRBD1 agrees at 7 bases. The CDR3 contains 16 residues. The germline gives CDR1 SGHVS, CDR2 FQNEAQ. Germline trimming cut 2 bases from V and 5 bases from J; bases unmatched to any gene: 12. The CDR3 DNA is TGTGCCAGCAGCTTAACCCCGACAGGGTGGTTGAACGAGCAGTACTTC. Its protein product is CASSLTPTGWLNEQYF.

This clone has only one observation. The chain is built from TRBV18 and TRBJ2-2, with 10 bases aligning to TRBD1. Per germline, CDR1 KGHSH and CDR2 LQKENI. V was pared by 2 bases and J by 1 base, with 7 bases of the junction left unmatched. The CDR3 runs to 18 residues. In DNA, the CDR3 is TGTGCCAGCTCACCAACAACGACAGGGGGCGTGAACACCGGGGAGCTGTTTTTT. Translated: CASSPTTTGGVNTGELFF. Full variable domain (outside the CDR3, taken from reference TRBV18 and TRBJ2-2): NAGVMQNPRHLVRRRGQEARLRCSPMKGHSHVYWYRQLPEEGLKFMVYLQKENIIDESGMPKERFSAEFPKEGPSILRIQQVVRGDSAAYFCASSPTTTGGVNTGELFFGEGSRLTVL.